This is a list of T cell receptor beta chains from one sample in a study of cytomegalovirus exposure and HLA in healthy donors. This table comes from immunoSEQ multiplex PCR, and its TCRdb copy is limited to in-frame clones, with some not included. Of 160,000 or so clones listed, around 80% were seen once; the top ten hold around 5.7%. Material: PBMCs. Receptor source: a man aged 40-50 years in good health and CMV-seronegative. CDR3s include the opening cysteine and the closing phenylalanine or tryptophan. Fields, in order: V gene, clone size, J gene, D gene, CDR3 protein, CDR3 DNA. The D gene is left open where the match is weak. Clone size is stated in some rows and not others, as once, few, many or a class when expanded.

V gene: TRBV11-2
clone size: -
J gene: TRBJ2-7
D gene: TRBD1
CDR3 protein: CASSYWTGENEQYF
CDR3 DNA: TGTGCCAGCAGTTATTGGACAGGGGAGAACGAGCAGTACTTC

V gene: TRBV9
clone size: -
J gene: TRBJ1-2
D gene: TRBD1
CDR3 protein: CASSFGTGNYGYTF
CDR3 DNA: TGTGCCAGCAGCTTCGGGACAGGGAACTATGGCTACACCTTC

V gene: TRBV5-5
clone size: -
J gene: TRBJ2-3
D gene: TRBD1
CDR3 protein: CASSLGWGQGAADTQYF
CDR3 DNA: TGTGCCAGCAGCTTGGGGTGGGGACAGGGGGCCGCAGATACGCAGTATTTT

V gene: TRBV6-5
clone size: -
J gene: TRBJ2-1
D gene: TRBD1
CDR3 protein: CASSPTGADEQFF
CDR3 DNA: TGTGCCAGCAGTCCCACAGGGGCCGATGAGCAGTTCTTC

V gene: TRBV27
clone size: few
J gene: TRBJ2-7
D gene: -
CDR3 protein: CASSFLPPDEQYF
CDR3 DNA: TGTGCCAGCAGTTTCCTCCCCCCCGACGAGCAGTACTTC

V gene: TRBV20-1
clone size: -
J gene: TRBJ1-2
D gene: TRBD1
CDR3 protein: CSATWGDRLYF
CDR3 DNA: TGCAGTGCCACCTGGGGGGACAGGCTATACTTC

V gene: TRBV7-2
clone size: -
J gene: TRBJ1-1
D gene: TRBD1
CDR3 protein: CASSPRDRGRGTEAFF
CDR3 DNA: TGTGCCAGCAGCCCCCGGGACAGGGGGAGAGGCACTGAAGCTTTCTTT

V gene: TRBV5-1
clone size: -
J gene: TRBJ2-7
D gene: -
CDR3 protein: CASSLASGSSYEQYF
CDR3 DNA: TGCGCCAGCAGCTTGGCCAGCGGTAGCTCCTACGAGCAGTACTTC

V gene: TRBV29-1
clone size: -
J gene: TRBJ2-3
D gene: TRBD1
CDR3 protein: CSVDVTGQGEDTQYF
CDR3 DNA: TGCAGCGTTGACGTTACGGGACAGGGCGAAGATACGCAGTATTTT

V gene: TRBV30
clone size: -
J gene: TRBJ1-2
D gene: -
CDR3 protein: CAWSGQAYFYGYTF
CDR3 DNA: TGTGCCTGGAGTGGGCAGGCCTATTTCTATGGCTACACCTTC

V gene: TRBV6-6
clone size: -
J gene: TRBJ1-2
D gene: -
CDR3 protein: CASSPGYFGYTF
CDR3 DNA: TGTGCCAGCAGCCCAGGGTACTTTGGCTACACCTTC

V gene: TRBV7-9
clone size: -
J gene: TRBJ2-7
D gene: -
CDR3 protein: CASSLLVREQYF
CDR3 DNA: TGTGCCAGCAGCTTACTAGTCCGGGAGCAGTACTTC

V gene: TRBV15
clone size: few
J gene: TRBJ2-7
D gene: TRBD2
CDR3 protein: CATSINSGGPYEQYF
CDR3 DNA: TGTGCCACCAGTATAAATAGCGGGGGACCCTACGAGCAGTACTTC

V gene: TRBV29-1
clone size: -
J gene: TRBJ2-2
D gene: -
CDR3 protein: CSVPRTGYTGELFF
CDR3 DNA: TGCAGCGTTCCACGGACGGGGTACACCGGGGAGCTGTTTTTT

V gene: TRBV7-8
clone size: -
J gene: TRBJ1-4
D gene: -
CDR3 protein: CASSLGGLGEKLFF
CDR3 DNA: TGTGCCAGCAGCTTAGGGGGGCTAGGAGAAAAACTGTTTTTT

V gene: TRBV20-1
clone size: -
J gene: TRBJ2-7
D gene: -
CDR3 protein: CSASRGHEQYF
CDR3 DNA: TGCAGTGCTAGTAGAGGGCACGAGCAGTACTTC

V gene: TRBV6-1
clone size: -
J gene: TRBJ1-4
D gene: TRBD1
CDR3 protein: CASSATGSRGKLFF
CDR3 DNA: TGTGCCAGCAGTGCGACAGGGAGCCGAGGAAAACTGTTTTTT

V gene: TRBV9
clone size: -
J gene: TRBJ2-7
D gene: -
CDR3 protein: CASSVAAGPLYF
CDR3 DNA: TGTGCCAGCAGCGTAGCGGCGGGGCCCTTGTACTTC

V gene: TRBV29-1
clone size: once
J gene: TRBJ2-1
D gene: -
CDR3 protein: CSVDTGHEQFF
CDR3 DNA: TGCAGCGTAGATACAGGGCACGAGCAGTTCTTC

V gene: TRBV7-2
clone size: -
J gene: TRBJ2-2
D gene: TRBD2
CDR3 protein: CASSLPGLVGTGELFF
CDR3 DNA: TGTGCCAGCAGCTTGCCGGGACTAGTGGGCACCGGGGAGCTGTTTTTT

V gene: TRBV5-6
clone size: -
J gene: TRBJ1-1
D gene: TRBD1
CDR3 protein: CASSFIRGMNTEAFF
CDR3 DNA: TGTGCCAGCAGTTTTATCAGGGGGATGAATACTGAAGCTTTCTTT

V gene: TRBV29-1
clone size: -
J gene: TRBJ2-1
D gene: TRBD2
CDR3 protein: CSVKGLAVYNEQFF
CDR3 DNA: TGCAGCGTTAAGGGACTAGCGGTCTACAATGAGCAGTTCTTC

V gene: TRBV7-8
clone size: -
J gene: TRBJ2-1
D gene: -
CDR3 protein: CASSYRQDGSSYNEQFF
CDR3 DNA: TGTGCCAGCAGCTACAGACAGGACGGAAGCTCCTACAATGAGCAGTTCTTC

V gene: TRBV27
clone size: -
J gene: TRBJ1-5
D gene: TRBD1
CDR3 protein: CASSFTSQGGQPQHF
CDR3 DNA: TGTGCCAGCAGTTTCACGTCACAGGGGGGGCAGCCCCAGCATTTT

V gene: TRBV2
clone size: -
J gene: TRBJ2-1
D gene: TRBD2
CDR3 protein: CASRPGGPGPEQFF
CDR3 DNA: TGTGCCAGCAGACCGGGGGGGCCGGGCCCTGAGCAGTTCTTC

V gene: TRBV4-3
clone size: -
J gene: TRBJ2-1
D gene: TRBD2
CDR3 protein: CASSQDPSGTYNEQFF
CDR3 DNA: TGCGCCAGCAGCCAAGATCCTAGCGGGACCTACAATGAGCAGTTCTTC

V gene: TRBV4-3
clone size: -
J gene: TRBJ2-4
D gene: -
CDR3 protein: CASSQDPPRGLILAKNIQYF
CDR3 DNA: TGCGCCAGCAGCCAAGATCCCCCCCGGGGACTGATACTAGCCAAAAACATTCAGTACTTC

V gene: TRBV23-1
clone size: -
J gene: TRBJ1-2
D gene: -
CDR3 protein: CASSQPDTGYTF
CDR3 DNA: TGCGCCAGCAGTCAACCCGATACAGGCTACACCTTC

V gene: TRBV9
clone size: -
J gene: TRBJ2-4
D gene: -
CDR3 protein: CASSAGTKNIQYF
CDR3 DNA: TGTGCCAGCAGCGCGGGAACCAAAAACATTCAGTACTTC

V gene: TRBV6-1
clone size: -
J gene: TRBJ2-6
D gene: TRBD1
CDR3 protein: CASSEGQAYSGANVLTF
CDR3 DNA: TGTGCCAGCAGTGAGGGACAGGCGTACTCTGGGGCCAACGTCCTGACTTTC

V gene: TRBV21-1
clone size: once
J gene: TRBJ2-1
D gene: -
CDR3 protein: CASRDRARNEQFF
CDR3 DNA: TGTGCCAGCAGGGACAGGGCCCGAAATGAGCAGTTCTTC

V gene: TRBV10-3
clone size: -
J gene: TRBJ2-3
D gene: TRBD1
CDR3 protein: CAIRRGQGGGTDTQYF
CDR3 DNA: TGTGCCATCAGGCGGGGACAGGGGGGAGGCACAGATACGCAGTATTTT

V gene: TRBV2
clone size: -
J gene: TRBJ2-2
D gene: TRBD2
CDR3 protein: CASISTSGSTGELFF
CDR3 DNA: TGTGCCAGCATATCCACTAGCGGTAGCACCGGGGAGCTGTTTTTT

V gene: TRBV15
clone size: once
J gene: TRBJ2-5
D gene: -
CDR3 protein: CATSTGTSQETQYF
CDR3 DNA: TGTGCCACCAGCACAGGGACAAGCCAAGAGACCCAGTACTTC

V gene: TRBV7-9
clone size: -
J gene: TRBJ2-2
D gene: -
CDR3 protein: CASSLVDTNTGELFF
CDR3 DNA: TGTGCCAGCAGCTTAGTGGACACGAACACCGGGGAGCTGTTTTTT

V gene: TRBV5-1
clone size: -
J gene: TRBJ2-5
D gene: TRBD1
CDR3 protein: CASSLSVTGAPWQETQYF
CDR3 DNA: TGCGCCAGCAGCTTGTCTGTCACAGGGGCCCCGTGGCAAGAGACCCAGTACTTC

V gene: TRBV18
clone size: -
J gene: TRBJ1-2
D gene: -
CDR3 protein: CASSPPGHGYTF
CDR3 DNA: TGTGCCAGCTCACCACCGGGGCATGGCTACACCTTC

V gene: TRBV2
clone size: -
J gene: TRBJ2-7
D gene: -
CDR3 protein: CASSAGTVPHEQYF
CDR3 DNA: TGTGCCAGCAGTGCCGGGACTGTCCCCCACGAGCAGTACTTC

V gene: TRBV29-1
clone size: -
J gene: TRBJ2-7
D gene: -
CDR3 protein: CSVGQALSYEQYF
CDR3 DNA: TGCAGCGTTGGACAGGCCCTCTCCTACGAGCAGTACTTC

V gene: TRBV21-1
clone size: -
J gene: TRBJ1-5
D gene: -
CDR3 protein: CASQALQPQHF
CDR3 DNA: TGTGCCAGCCAGGCCCTCCAGCCCCAGCATTTT

V gene: TRBV5-1
clone size: -
J gene: TRBJ1-6
D gene: -
CDR3 protein: CASSLAGLYNSPLHF
CDR3 DNA: TGCGCCAGCAGCTTGGCAGGGCTTTATAATTCACCCCTCCACTTT

V gene: TRBV14
clone size: -
J gene: TRBJ2-2
D gene: TRBD2
CDR3 protein: CTSRGGRTRFVTGELFF
CDR3 DNA: TGTACCAGCAGGGGCGGGAGGACTCGATTTGTCACCGGGGAGCTGTTTTTT

V gene: TRBV27
clone size: -
J gene: TRBJ2-7
D gene: -
CDR3 protein: CASSRTVSYEQYF
CDR3 DNA: TGTGCCAGCAGCAGGACAGTTAGCTACGAGCAGTACTTC

V gene: TRBV5-5
clone size: once
J gene: TRBJ2-6
D gene: -
CDR3 protein: CASRGARSGANVLTF
CDR3 DNA: TGTGCCAGCAGGGGGGCCCGCTCTGGGGCCAACGTCCTGACTTTC

V gene: TRBV7-9
clone size: -
J gene: TRBJ2-7
D gene: TRBD2
CDR3 protein: CSSSLLAGGAYEQYF
CDR3 DNA: TGTTCCAGCAGCTTACTAGCGGGAGGAGCCTACGAGCAGTACTTC

V gene: TRBV5-1
clone size: -
J gene: TRBJ1-1
D gene: -
CDR3 protein: CASMWGRNTEAFF
CDR3 DNA: TGCGCCAGCATGTGGGGGCGGAACACTGAAGCTTTCTTT

V gene: TRBV11-2
clone size: -
J gene: TRBJ2-1
D gene: -
CDR3 protein: CASSLTRNEQFF
CDR3 DNA: TGTGCCAGCAGCTTAACGAGGAATGAGCAGTTCTTC

V gene: TRBV10-3
clone size: -
J gene: TRBJ2-3
D gene: TRBD1
CDR3 protein: CAISEPDRGTEDTQYF
CDR3 DNA: TGTGCCATCAGTGAACCGGACAGGGGGACGGAAGATACGCAGTATTTT

V gene: TRBV4-3
clone size: once
J gene: TRBJ2-7
D gene: -
CDR3 protein: CASSQDPLAYEQYF
CDR3 DNA: TGCGCCAGCAGCCAAGACCCCCTAGCCTACGAGCAGTACTTC

V gene: TRBV6-8
clone size: -
J gene: TRBJ1-6
D gene: -
CDR3 protein: CASRSTRRDTRGYSPLHF
CDR3 DNA: TGTGCCAGCAGGTCGACCCGCAGGGATACACGCGGTTACTCACCCCTCCACTTT

V gene: TRBV16
clone size: -
J gene: TRBJ2-2
D gene: -
CDR3 protein: CASSQSTGLPGELFF
CDR3 DNA: TGTGCCAGCAGCCAATCAACAGGGCTCCCCGGGGAGCTGTTTTTT

V gene: TRBV6-5
clone size: -
J gene: TRBJ2-2
D gene: TRBD1
CDR3 protein: CASSYSTGQSTGELFF
CDR3 DNA: TGTGCCAGCAGTTACTCGACGGGACAGAGCACCGGGGAGCTGTTTTTT

V gene: TRBV6-5
clone size: -
J gene: TRBJ1-3
D gene: TRBD1
CDR3 protein: CASSSLDRAGNTIYF
CDR3 DNA: TGTGCCAGCAGTTCGCTGGACAGGGCTGGAAACACCATATATTTT

V gene: TRBV27
clone size: few
J gene: TRBJ1-2
D gene: -
CDR3 protein: CASSSRGGSGYTF
CDR3 DNA: TGTGCCAGCAGCTCAAGAGGAGGGAGTGGCTACACCTTC

V gene: TRBV5-1
clone size: -
J gene: TRBJ1-4
D gene: -
CDR3 protein: CASSRAGETNEKLFF
CDR3 DNA: TGCGCCAGCAGCCGCGCAGGGGAAACTAATGAAAAACTGTTTTTT

V gene: TRBV6-5
clone size: few
J gene: TRBJ2-5
D gene: TRBD2
CDR3 protein: CASTKASGRETQYF
CDR3 DNA: TGTGCCAGCACCAAGGCCAGCGGGAGGGAGACCCAGTACTTC

V gene: TRBV2
clone size: -
J gene: TRBJ2-5
D gene: -
CDR3 protein: CASSTGLRGETQYF
CDR3 DNA: TGTGCCAGCAGCACAGGGCTAAGGGGGGAGACCCAGTACTTC